This is a list of T cell receptor beta chains from one sample in a study of identical twins. TCRdb passed the 5' RACE reads through MiXCR, listing each CDR3 protein once. Of 280,000 or so distinct CDR3 sequences listed, under 9% are singletons. This same sample was also taken into another study, of yellow fever vaccine responses in identical twins.

The sample comprised memory (CD45RO+) T cells sorted from blood. The receptor source for this set is a woman aged 18-29 years in good health. CDR3s include the opening cysteine and the closing phenylalanine or tryptophan. A D gene is named only where the DNA matches it firmly. Size is omitted from some rows. Given values are once, few, many or a class for expanded clones.

. | many | TRBJ2-2 | TRBV6-4 | TGTGCCAGCAGTGACTCTGACTCCGGGGAGCTGTTTTTT | CASSDSDSGELFF
. | . | TRBJ1-2 | TRBV21-1 | TGTGCCAGCAGCAAAATGCTCAGGATGGGCTACACCTTC | CASSKMLRMGYTF
. | . | TRBJ2-5 | TRBV20-1 | TGCAGTGCACCGACAGTCCTCGGGGGAGAGACCCAGTACTTC | CSAPTVLGGETQYF
TRBD2 | many | TRBJ2-4 | TRBV4-2 | TGTGCCAGCAGCGGTGGAGCGGGGGCCTTTCCCGTCCTAGCCAAAAACATTCAGTACTTC | CASSGGAGAFPVLAKNIQYF
. | few | TRBJ1-5 | TRBV19 | TGTGCCAGTAGTACCGGGACCAAAGTGCCCCAGCATTTT | CASSTGTKVPQHF
. | many | TRBJ2-5 | TRBV5-1 | TGCGCCAGCAGCCAAAGGACAACACAAGAGACCCAGTACTTC | CASSQRTTQETQYF
TRBD1 | few | TRBJ2-1 | TRBV28 | TGTGCCAGCAGTTTTACAGGGGTCGCCTACAATGAGCAGTTCTTC | CASSFTGVAYNEQFF
. | few | TRBJ1-1 | TRBV14 | TGTGCCAGCAGCCCCGTCGGTGGAGTACGCTTTAACACTGAAGCTTTCTTT | CASSPVGGVRFNTEAFF
. | . | TRBJ2-7 | TRBV18 | TGTGCCAGCTCACCGATGCGGGATAGTAACGAGCAGTACTTC | CASSPMRDSNEQYF
TRBD2 | many | TRBJ2-7 | TRBV5-1 | TGCGCCAGCAGCTGGCCACGGGGGAGAGGGACTAGCGGGCACCTCTACGAGCAGTACTTC | CASSWPRGRGTSGHLYEQYF
. | few | TRBJ2-3 | TRBV20-1 | TGCAGTGCGGAGCTCTTAGTCACAGATACGCAGTATTTT | CSAELLVTDTQYF
TRBD2 | few | TRBJ2-1 | TRBV20-1 | TGCAGTGCTAGAGTCCCCCCCGGGGGGTTTGAGCAGTTCTTC | CSARVPPGGFEQFF
TRBD2 | . | TRBJ2-5 | TRBV6-1 | TGTGCCAGCAGTGAAGTCCTAGCGGGGGGCTGGAGTAAAGAGACCCAGTACTTC | CASSEVLAGGWSKETQYF
. | few | TRBJ1-2 | TRBV6-1 | TGTGCCAGCAGGGATGCGACAGCCGCCTATGGCTACACCTTC | CASRDATAAYGYTF
TRBD1 | many | TRBJ1-1 | TRBV5-1 | TGCGCCAGCAGCTTCCATACAGGGGCCAACACTGAAGCTTTCTTT | CASSFHTGANTEAFF
. | many | TRBJ1-1 | TRBV19 | TGTGCCAGTAGTATTGGCCCCGGCAGGCTTAATCTGAACACTGAAGCTTTCTTT | CASSIGPGRLNLNTEAFF
TRBD2 | few | TRBJ2-5 | TRBV20-1 | TGCAGTGCCGATGGATACGGGGGAGGGCCGGAGACCCAGTACTTC | CSADGYGGGPETQYF
TRBD2 | . | TRBJ2-1 | TRBV12-3/TRBV12-4 | TGTGCCAGCATCTATCAGAGCGGGGGGGCAAAGAATGAGCAGTTCTTC | CASIYQSGGAKNEQFF
TRBD2 | . | TRBJ2-3 | TRBV12-3/TRBV12-4 | TGTGCCAGCAGCACGGGACTAGCGGGAGTTTTAGATACGCAGTATTTT | CASSTGLAGVLDTQYF
. | . | TRBJ1-1 | TRBV6-2/TRBV6-3 | TGTGCCAGCAGTTACGCGGGGCTCATGAACACTGAAGCTTTCTTT | CASSYAGLMNTEAFF
. | . | TRBJ2-1 | TRBV20-1 | TGCAGTGCTAGAGATACCTGGGACAATGAGCAGTTCTTC | CSARDTWDNEQFF
. | many | TRBJ2-4 | TRBV24-1 | TGTGCCACCAGTGATCGTTTAAACATTCAGTACTTC | CATSDRLNIQYF
TRBD2 | few | TRBJ2-5 | TRBV25-1 | TGTGCCAGCAGTGACACCCCGGGCCGGCGACTAGCGGGATTTGAGGCCCAGTACTTC | CASSDTPGRRLAGFEAQYF
TRBD1 | . | TRBJ1-1 | TRBV6-1 | TGTGCCAGCAAGAAAGACAGGGGACCTGAAGCTTTCTTT | CASKKDRGPEAFF
. | many | TRBJ2-1 | TRBV12-3/TRBV12-4 | TGTGCCAGCAGTACACGACCCCAATTAACGGCGACCTCCTACAATGAGCAGTTCTTC | CASSTRPQLTATSYNEQFF
TRBD2 | . | TRBJ2-7 | TRBV9 | TGTGCCAGCAGCCCTAGAGCGGGGACCTCCTACGAGCAGTACTTC | CASSPRAGTSYEQYF
TRBD2 | . | TRBJ2-2 | TRBV6-4 | TGTGCCAGCAGTGACTCCGGGGGGGGCCGGGAGCTGTTTTTT | CASSDSGGGRELFF
TRBD1 | many | TRBJ1-5 | TRBV12-3/TRBV12-4 | TGTGCCAGCAGAAGACAGGGTGGCAATCAGCCCCAGCATTTT | CASRRQGGNQPQHF
TRBD1 | many | TRBJ2-7 | TRBV20-1 | TGCAGTGCTAGCCGACAGGGGGACGAGCAGTACTTC | CSASRQGDEQYF
. | . | TRBJ1-5 | TRBV27 | TGTGCCAGCAGTTTCGTGGGGAATCAGCCCCAGCATTTT | CASSFVGNQPQHF
. | many | TRBJ2-5 | TRBV12-3/TRBV12-4 | TGTGCCAGCAGTTTACCTCCAGGGAGCCAAGAGACCCAGTACTTC | CASSLPPGSQETQYF
. | . | TRBJ2-4 | TRBV7-8 | TGTGCCAGCAGCTTGTTCGAGGGCGGGGACATTCAGTACTTC | CASSLFEGGDIQYF
. | . | TRBJ2-6 | TRBV19 | TGTGCTAGTAGGGGGTCTCTCGCCGGGGCCAACGTCCTGACTTTC | CASRGSLAGANVLTF
. | few | TRBJ2-5 | TRBV7-9 | TGTGCCAGCAGCCCCAATCCGTGGACTGGACAAGAGACCCAGTACTTC | CASSPNPWTGQETQYF
. | . | TRBJ2-1 | TRBV25-1 | TGTGCCAGCGAATACAATGAGCAGTTGTTC | CASEYNEQLF
TRBD2 | few | TRBJ2-1 | TRBV5-1 | TGCGCCAGCAGCGTTAGCGGGGACACTATGAATGAGCAGTTCTTC | CASSVSGDTMNEQFF
. | . | TRBJ1-1 | TRBV11-1 | TGTGCCAGCAGCTATTCGGAAGGGCAGGGACCGAACACTGAAGCTTTCTTT | CASSYSEGQGPNTEAFF
. | many | TRBJ2-1 | TRBV6-4 | TGTGCCAGCAGTGAGGGCCAATCCCCTTCCAATGAGCAGTTCTTC | CASSEGQSPSNEQFF
TRBD1 | many | TRBJ1-2 | TRBV12-3/TRBV12-4 | TGTGCCAGCAGTCGGACAGGGTTCGATGGCTACACCTTC | CASSRTGFDGYTF
TRBD2 | . | TRBJ2-3 | TRBV7-2 | TGTGCCAGCAGCTTAGCGCGGACTAGCGGGCTTCCCCCAGATACGCAGTATTTT | CASSLARTSGLPPDTQYF
. | . | TRBJ1-1 | TRBV29-1 | TGCAGCGTTCTGGACGGGAACACTGAAGCTTTCTTT | CSVLDGNTEAFF